These T cell receptor beta chains were read from a single sample in a study of control samples from healthy donors and cancer patients. Assay used: immunoSEQ multiplex PCR; TCRdb lists only in-frame clones, some missing. Among 200,000 or so clones listed, about 89% were seen once. Sequencing was done on a sample of blood. These receptors all come from a man aged 25-45 years in good health. CDR3s include the opening cysteine and the closing phenylalanine or tryptophan. D genes are given only for firm matches.

length | J | D | V | CDR3
17 | TRBJ1-2 | NA | TRBV19 | CASSPRTPRSSNYGYTF
14 | TRBJ1-5 | NA | TRBV2 | CASSQQGGNQPQHF
14 | TRBJ1-6 | TRBD1 | TRBV18 | CASSPGQGNSPLHF
15 | TRBJ2-4 | TRBD2 | TRBV2 | CASGPGGPAKNIQYF
17 | TRBJ2-3 | TRBD2 | TRBV5-6 | CASSPVYSGGAMDTQYF
13 | TRBJ2-2 | NA | TRBV13 | CASSLNAPGELFF
13 | TRBJ1-1 | NA | TRBV20-1 | CSANDYRTVEAFF
15 | TRBJ1-4 | NA | TRBV30 | CAWSVQRTNNEKLFF
14 | TRBJ2-7 | NA | TRBV4-1 | CASSHSGKRYEQYF
13 | TRBJ2-1 | TRBD2 | TRBV6-4 | CASSLTSEDEQFF
18 | TRBJ2-6 | TRBD1 | TRBV3-1/TRBV3-2 | CASRQQGRALSGANVLTF
13 | TRBJ1-2 | NA | TRBV7-2 | CASSLARNYGYTF
18 | TRBJ2-3 | TRBD2 | TRBV11-3 | CASSPGTSGGASEDTQYF
15 | TRBJ1-5 | NA | TRBV30 | CAWSARTLVGQPQHF
15 | TRBJ1-5 | NA | TRBV4-1 | CASTQAVVSNQPQHF
13 | TRBJ1-2 | NA | TRBV7-9 | CASSTDRSYGYTF
15 | TRBJ1-1 | TRBD1 | TRBV5-1 | CASSRDRGMNTEAFF
15 | TRBJ2-3 | NA | TRBV10-1 | CASARGARGMDTQYF
14 | TRBJ1-1 | NA | TRBV10-2 | CASSGPRAPAQGFF
15 | TRBJ2-1 | TRBD2 | TRBV9 | CASSVAGTSDNEQFF
12 | TRBJ1-4 | NA | TRBV15 | CATSRQNEKLFF
10 | TRBJ1-2 | NA | TRBV20-1 | CSAGKRGYTF
13 | TRBJ1-4 | NA | TRBV2 | CASSGIGLEGLFF
15 | TRBJ2-6 | NA | TRBV16 | CASSLFSAGANVLTF
13 | TRBJ1-5 | NA | TRBV4-1 | CASRVRGYQPQHF
14 | TRBJ2-4 | NA | TRBV10-1 | CASVSGTPKNIQYF
15 | TRBJ1-4 | TRBD1 | TRBV3-1/TRBV3-2 | CASSQEGQGDEKLFF
15 | TRBJ1-1 | NA | TRBV21-1 | CASSKVGSENTEAFF
15 | TRBJ2-1 | TRBD2 | TRBV11-2 | CASRDRFRGDNEQFF
15 | TRBJ2-7 | TRBD1 | TRBV3-1/TRBV3-2 | CASSHPTGQEGEQYF
14 | TRBJ1-4 | TRBD1 | TRBV29-1 | CSGRQGGTNEKLFF
16 | TRBJ2-3 | NA | TRBV2 | CASTRDLSIPADTQYF
13 | TRBJ1-2 | TRBD1 | TRBV30 | CAWETGLGYGYTF
13 | TRBJ1-2 | TRBD1 | TRBV6-5 | CASSKTGDYGYTF
14 | TRBJ1-5 | TRBD1 | TRBV2 | CASTLGQVHQPQHF
14 | TRBJ1-2 | NA | TRBV6-1 | CASSEYLKSGGYTF
13 | TRBJ1-5 | TRBD1 | TRBV30 | CAWATGIRQPQHF
18 | TRBJ2-2 | TRBD2 | TRBV9 | CASSPRTSGGSGTGELFF
12 | TRBJ1-6 | NA | TRBV12-3/TRBV12-4 | CASSRQGSPLHF
15 | TRBJ1-5 | NA | TRBV6-5 | CASSYGPSLNQPQHF
14 | TRBJ1-2 | NA | TRBV29-1 | CSVSGHTLRDGYTF